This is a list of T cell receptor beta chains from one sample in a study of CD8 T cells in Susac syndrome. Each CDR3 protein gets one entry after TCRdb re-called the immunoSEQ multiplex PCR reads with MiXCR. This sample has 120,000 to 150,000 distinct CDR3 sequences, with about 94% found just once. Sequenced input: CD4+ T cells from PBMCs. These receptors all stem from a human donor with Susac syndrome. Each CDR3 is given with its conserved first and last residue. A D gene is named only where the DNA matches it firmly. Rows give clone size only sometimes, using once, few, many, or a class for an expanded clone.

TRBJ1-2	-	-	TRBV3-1	CASSQSGGYGYTF	TGTGCCAGCAGCCAATCAGGCGGATATGGCTACACCTTC
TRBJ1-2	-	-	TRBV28	CASSYGAANYGYTF	TGTGCCAGCAGTTATGGGGCAGCTAACTATGGCTACACCTTC
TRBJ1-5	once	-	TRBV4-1	CASSQVLLQPQHF	TGCGCCAGCAGCCAAGTACTCCTACAGCCCCAGCATTTT
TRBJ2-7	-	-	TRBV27	CASTRGADYEQYF	TGTGCCAGCACCCGGGGGGCTGACTACGAGCAGTACTTC
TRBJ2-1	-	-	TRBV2	CASHTGSYNEQFF	TGTGCCAGCCACACCGGGTCCTACAATGAGCAGTTCTTC
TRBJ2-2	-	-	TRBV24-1	CATSDITTGRLFF	TGTGCCACCAGTGATATAACGACAGGAAGACTGTTTTTT
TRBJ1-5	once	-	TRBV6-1	CASSEAIYSNQPQHF	TGTGCCAGCAGTGAAGCTATTTATAGCAATCAGCCCCAGCATTTT
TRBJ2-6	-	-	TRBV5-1	CASSLALNSGANVLTF	TGCGCCAGCAGCTTGGCCTTAAACTCTGGGGCCAACGTCCTGACTTTC
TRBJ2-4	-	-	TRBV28	CASIPSGGSGTKNIQYF	TGTGCCAGCATCCCGAGCGGTGGGAGTGGAACCAAAAACATTCAGTACTTC
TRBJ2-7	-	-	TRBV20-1	CSAKGYSGSYEQYF	TGCAGTGCTAAGGGATACTCGGGGTCCTACGAGCAGTACTTC
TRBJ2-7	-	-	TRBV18	CASSPTSREQYF	TGTGCCAGCTCACCCACTTCCAGGGAGCAGTACTTC
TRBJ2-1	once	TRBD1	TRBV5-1	CASRAGQGSYNEQFF	TGCGCCAGCAGAGCCGGACAGGGCTCCTACAATGAGCAGTTCTTC